Listed below are T cell receptor beta chains from one sample, sequenced in a study of lymphopenia after photon versus proton radiotherapy. Sequenced by immunoSEQ multiplex PCR; TCRdb stores in-frame clones only, minus some. The sample consists of roughly 18,000 clones, about 92% of them appearing once. Here the sequenced sample was peripheral blood, taken from a patient treated with photon-based radiotherapy. These TCRs come from a middle-aged woman with cholangiocarcinoma. CDR3s include the opening cysteine and the closing phenylalanine or tryptophan. A D gene is named only where the DNA matches it firmly. Clone size, where shown, is once, few, many, or a class for clones that have expanded.

j_call	d_call	clone_size	v_call	cdr3_aa	cdr3_nt
TRBJ2-7	-	-	TRBV2	CALGPEFYEQYF	TGTGCCCTGGGGCCGGAATTCTACGAGCAGTACTTC
TRBJ1-4	-	-	TRBV5-6	CASSLWSESEKLFF	TGTGCCAGCAGCTTATGGTCCGAGAGTGAAAAACTGTTTTTT
TRBJ1-3	-	-	TRBV10-3	CAISQSKGSPGNTIYF	TGTGCCATCAGTCAGAGTAAGGGGTCCCCTGGAAACACCATATATTTT
TRBJ1-6	-	-	TRBV7-9	CASSREGMGNSPLHF	TGTGCCAGCAGCCGCGAGGGTATGGGTAATTCACCCCTCCACTTT
TRBJ1-5	-	-	TRBV2	CASRGGTAQPQHF	TGTGCCAGCCGGGGGGGTACCGCTCAGCCCCAGCATTTT
TRBJ2-7	-	-	TRBV27	CASSLDGYEQYF	TGTGCCAGCAGTTTAGACGGGTACGAGCAGTACTTC
TRBJ2-3	-	-	TRBV5-1	CASSLEGRARADTQYF	TGCGCCAGCAGCTTGGAGGGGCGGGCGAGGGCAGATACGCAGTATTTT
TRBJ2-7	TRBD1	-	TRBV5-1	CASSRGQGAYEQYF	TGCGCCAGCAGCCGCGGACAGGGGGCTTACGAGCAGTACTTC
TRBJ1-2	TRBD1	once	TRBV6-6	CASSYSRRQGGGGYTF	TGTGCCAGCAGTTACTCGAGGAGACAGGGTGGCGGTGGCTACACCTTC
TRBJ2-1	TRBD1	-	TRBV7-6	CASSFGDRGLNEQFF	TGTGCCAGCAGCTTCGGGGACAGGGGTTTAAATGAGCAGTTCTTC
TRBJ1-2	-	-	TRBV5-1	CASSLGQGNYGYTF	TGCGCCAGCAGCTTGGGGCAGGGAAACTATGGCTACACCTTC
TRBJ1-6	-	-	TRBV2	CASRFPGTNDNSPLHF	TGTGCCAGCAGATTCCCCGGGACAAATGATAATTCACCCCTCCACTTT
TRBJ1-4	TRBD1	-	TRBV28	CASSLDRVGSIDEKLFF	TGTGCCAGCAGTCTGGACAGGGTTGGGAGTATTGATGAAAAACTGTTTTTT
TRBJ1-1	-	-	TRBV28	CASRPTGRSAEAFF	TGTGCCAGCAGGCCCACAGGGAGAAGTGCTGAAGCTTTCTTT
TRBJ2-7	-	-	TRBV4-3	CASSQLDGGYEQYF	TGCGCCAGCAGCCAACTCGATGGGGGCTACGAGCAGTACTTC
TRBJ2-7	-	-	TRBV27	CASSARTETYEQYF	TGTGCCAGCAGTGCGAGGACGGAGACCTACGAGCAGTACTTC
TRBJ2-1	-	-	TRBV19	CASSGNNEQFF	TGTGCCAGTAGTGGGAACAATGAGCAGTTCTTC
TRBJ1-2	TRBD1	-	TRBV11-2	CASSPGGTANYGYTF	TGTGCCAGCAGCCCGGGGGGGACAGCTAACTATGGCTACACCTTC
TRBJ1-6	-	-	TRBV27	CASSLGSQYSPLHF	TGTGCCAGCAGTTTGGGCAGTCAGTATTCACCCCTCCACTTT
TRBJ2-7	-	-	TRBV27	CASSLKAGRSVYEQYF	TGTGCCAGCAGTTTAAAGGCGGGCCGGTCGGTCTACGAGCAGTACTTC
TRBJ2-1	-	once	TRBV4-2	CASSQERSRSYNEQFF	TGTGCCAGCAGCCAAGAAAGGTCCCGGTCTTACAATGAGCAGTTCTTC
TRBJ2-1	-	-	TRBV6-5	CASSYSYQGDEQFF	TGTGCCAGCAGTTACTCTTATCAGGGCGATGAGCAGTTCTTC
TRBJ1-2	TRBD1	-	TRBV28	CASSLRQGTHGYTF	TGTGCCAGCAGTTTACGACAGGGGACGCATGGCTACACCTTC
TRBJ2-1	-	-	TRBV10-2	CASGDPGTINEQFF	TGCGCCAGCGGAGATCCGGGGACGATCAATGAGCAGTTCTTC
TRBJ2-2	-	once	TRBV11-1	CASSFRLTGELFF	TGTGCCAGCAGCTTCCGTTTAACCGGGGAGCTGTTTTTT
TRBJ2-2	TRBD1	once	TRBV7-6	CASSGWTGLSGELFF	TGTGCCAGCAGCGGGTGGACAGGGTTAAGCGGGGAGCTGTTTTTT
TRBJ1-1	-	-	TRBV5-4	CASSSQATNTEAFF	TGTGCCAGCAGCTCCCAGGCGACAAACACTGAAGCTTTCTTT
TRBJ2-1	-	-	TRBV7-7	CASSLSGVDEQFF	TGTGCTAGCAGCTTGAGTGGGGTGGATGAGCAGTTCTTC
TRBJ2-3	-	-	TRBV5-1	CASSLAAGTLSGTQYF	TGCGCCAGCAGCTTGGCCGCCGGGACCTTAAGTGGTACGCAGTATTTT
TRBJ1-3	-	-	TRBV9	CASSVGPRTAQMGGNTIYF	TGTGCCAGCAGCGTAGGCCCGAGGACGGCCCAGATGGGAGGAAACACCATATATTTT
TRBJ2-2	TRBD2	-	TRBV5-1	CASSLETSGTGELFF	TGCGCCAGCAGCTTGGAAACTAGCGGCACCGGGGAGCTGTTTTTT
TRBJ1-2	-	-	TRBV7-2	CASSLISGYTF	TGTGCCAGCAGCTTGATAAGTGGCTACACCTTC
TRBJ1-2	-	-	TRBV9	CASSVSDGSYGYTF	TGTGCCAGCAGCGTTTCCGATGGGAGCTATGGCTACACCTTC
TRBJ2-2	TRBD1	-	TRBV6-1	CASSEWGTANTGELFF	TGTGCCAGCAGTGAATGGGGGACAGCGAACACCGGGGAGCTGTTTTTT
TRBJ2-3	-	-	TRBV6-1	CASSDNTDTQYF	TGTGCCAGCTCAGACAACACAGATACGCAGTATTTT
TRBJ2-2	-	-	TRBV7-3	CASRQGNTGELFF	TGTGCCAGCAGACAGGGTAACACCGGGGAGCTGTTTTTT
TRBJ2-1	-	-	TRBV4-1	CASSQDLAPYNEQFF	TGCGCCAGCAGCCAAGACTTAGCGCCCTACAATGAGCAGTTCTTC
TRBJ1-1	-	-	TRBV5-4	CASSLGPGQNTEAFF	TGTGCCAGCAGCTTGGGCCCGGGACAGAACACTGAAGCTTTCTTT
TRBJ2-7	-	-	TRBV6-1	CATSLRGPYEQYF	TGTGCCACCTCCCTGCGTGGACCCTACGAGCAGTACTTC
TRBJ1-1	-	-	TRBV11-2	CASSQDRNTEAFF	TGTGCCAGCAGCCAGGACAGGAACACTGAAGCTTTCTTT
TRBJ2-5	-	once	TRBV14	CASSPRTTESETQYF	TGTGCCAGCAGCCCACGGACCACAGAGAGTGAGACCCAGTACTTC
TRBJ2-1	-	-	TRBV29-1	CSVEEERKQFF	TGCAGCGTTGAAGAGGAACGGAAGCAGTTCTTC
TRBJ1-1	-	-	TRBV2	CASSEATGKNTEAFF	TGTGCCAGCAGTGAAGCAACTGGGAAGAACACTGAAGCTTTCTTT
TRBJ1-5	TRBD1	-	TRBV19	CASSRGTGGRNQPQHF	TGTGCCAGTAGCCGCGGGACAGGGGGGCGCAATCAGCCCCAGCATTTT